This TCR beta chain was sequenced for a study of CD8+CD57+ T cells in acquired aplastic anemia. General observations from the study: With respect to CD8+ Simpson's diversity, patients and controls did not differ significantly.

Investigators profiled TCR beta VDJ and CDR3 from genomic DNA template. MiXCR was run by TCRdb on the reads, yielding one entry per CDR3 protein. The data show under 350,000 distinct CDR3 sequences, about 50% seen once. This CDR3 is 15 amino acids long. Trimming pared 7 bases from V and 1 base from J, leaving 14 bases between. This clonotype occurred once. Its matching antigen is unknown. CD8+CD57+ cell expansion, shown by flow cytometry, had occurred in the patients selected for sequencing. The patients, all of them, had severe acquired aplastic anemia. The specimen was sorted CD4+, CD8+, or CD8+CD57+ T cells (not recorded which) from PBMCs. This sequence originates from a human donor with aplastic anemia. This chain connects TRBV12-3 or TRBV12-4 to TRBJ2-1; D not resolved. Here the CDR3 reads CASTPEGYSYNEQFF. The CDR3 bases are TGTGCCAGCACCCCAGAAGGCTATTCCTACAATGAGCAGTTCTTC.